This paragraph reports one T cell receptor beta chain. This sample is part of a study of cytomegalovirus exposure and HLA in healthy donors. The CDR3 has 14 amino acids. CDR1 is MNHNS, CDR2 SASEGT, per germline. The V and J ends lost 2 bases and 5 bases respectively, with 13 bases between them. The PCR had 60 Vbeta and 13 Jbeta primers. The table came from immunoSEQ multiplex PCR; TCRdb's copy has only in-frame clones and leaves some out. The sample lists around 110,000 clones, around three quarters seen once, with 3.5% to 4.5% in the top ten. The chain couples TRBV6-1 to TRBJ2-7, with a possible D match to TRBD2 (6 bases). The sequencing input was PBMCs. The source is a man aged 30-40 years in good health and CMV-seropositive. CDR3 residues: CASSEWGRSDEQYF. Written as DNA, the CDR3 is TGTGCCAGCAGTGAATGGGGGAGGTCGGACGAGCAGTACTTC.